The 28 T cell receptor beta chains below come from one sample, sequenced in a study of T cell clones after liver transplantation. Method: immunoSEQ multiplex PCR; TCRdb's copy keeps in-frame clones and lacks some. The sample has 25,000 to 35,000 clones, around 94% seen once. Source: CD8+ T cells from blood, taken 12 months after liver transplant. These receptors were collected from a human patient who received a liver transplant. A share of the T cells may be of graft donor origin.

The V gene is TRBV4-3, the J gene TRBJ1-4; no clear D. The CDR3 is 18 amino acids. Germline V lookup: CDR1 LGHNA, CDR2 YSLEER. V was clipped by 1 base and J by 6 bases, with 21 bases between them. The CDR3 spells CASSQASVLEAVDEKLFF. The CDR3, as DNA: TGCGCCAGCAGCCAAGCTTCAGTCTTGGAAGCAGTGGATGAAAAACTGTTTTTT.

The rearrangement joins TRBV28 to TRBJ2-7, with TRBD1 matching over 8 bases. The V and J ends lost 4 bases and 5 bases, in that order; junction bases with no gene match: 10. This CDR3 is 15 amino acids long. CDR1 MDHEN and CDR2 SYDVKM come from the germline V gene. The CDR3 nucleotides are TGTGCCAGCAGTTCAGGACAGGGCCGATGGAACGAGCAGTACTTC. Its protein is CASSSGQGRWNEQYF.

The chain is built from TRBV4-2 and TRBJ1-1; D possibly corresponds to TRBD1 (6 bases). The V gene's germline CDR1 is LGHNA and CDR2 YNFKEQ. V shed 0 bases and J shed 0 bases, with 14 bases lying between them. This CDR3 spans 17 amino acids. The CDR3 loop is CASSQDMGGVMNTEAFF. The CDR3 nucleotides read TGTGCCAGCAGCCAAGATATGGGGGGCGTGATGAACACTGAAGCTTTCTTT.

This clone has only one observation. The genes are TRBV28 and TRBJ2-7, with D perhaps TRBD1 (5 bases). There are 14 residues in the CDR3. Germline CDR1 and CDR2: MDHEN and SYDVKM. The V end was cut by 4 bases, the J end by 1 base, with 11 bases between. In nucleotides, the CDR3 is TGTGCCAGCAGTTCTCGGACAAATTCCTACGAGCAGTACTTC. This translates into CASSSRTNSYEQYF.

The chain recombines TRBV7-9 with TRBJ1-1; D perhaps matches TRBD1 (6 bases). CDR1 and CDR2 from the germline V gene are SEHNR and FQNEAQ (reference sequence). Between the trimmed V and J ends, which lost 1 base and 8 bases, there was a span of 8 bases. The CDR3 has 12 residues. CDR3 coding DNA: TGTGCCAGCAGCTTAGGGACAGTCGAAGCTTTCTTT. This encodes CASSLGTVEAFF.

This chain links TRBV29-1 with TRBJ1-5, with D unresolved. Germline CDR1 SQVTM, CDR2 ANQGSEA. V lost 7 bases and J 1 base, leaving 11 bases between the germline ends. The CDR3 is made up of 13 amino acids. CDR3 DNA: TGCAGCGCCTCACATGGGAGCAATCAGCCCCAGCATTTT. Protein: CSASHGSNQPQHF.

The CDR3 protein is CASSLEAGLETQYF. CDR3 DNA sequence: TGTGCCAGCAGCTTAGAGGCCGGGTTGGAGACCCAGTACTTC. The chain uses TRBV11-2 and TRBJ2-5; D call uncertain. Germline-derived CDR1 and CDR2 are SGHAT and FQNNGV. Trimming took off 0 bases at V and 5 bases at J, with 10 bases between the two ends. The CDR3 is made up of 14 amino acids.

The chain couples TRBV19 to TRBJ2-7, with D maybe TRBD2 (6 bases). V was clipped by 3 bases and J by 4 bases, with 16 bases between them. The CDR3 loop spans 15 amino acids. The germline CDR1 and CDR2 sequences are LNHDA and SQIVND (reference sequence). The CDR3 is CASSMGTEGPYEQYF. The CDR3 DNA reads TGTGCCAGTAGTATGGGGACGGAGGGACCATACGAGCAGTACTTC.

The V gene is TRBV9, the J gene TRBJ2-2, with D unclear. The germline V and J ends were trimmed by 2 bases and 6 bases, with 5 bases remaining between them. This CDR3 has 12 residues. Germline V lookup: CDR1 SGDLS, CDR2 YYNGEE. The CDR3 loop is CASSVTAGELFF. Written as DNA, the CDR3 is TGTGCCAGCAGCGTGACGGCCGGGGAGCTGTTTTTT.

The chain carries TRBV19 and TRBJ2-5; 10 nucleotides agree with TRBD2. Per germline, CDR1 LNHDA and CDR2 SQIVND (reference sequence). J lost 0 bases, V lost 4 bases, and 8 bases had no gene match. The CDR3 runs 17 residues. The CDR3 DNA sequence: TGTGCCAGTAGTACCCCCGGGACTAGCGCAGACCAAGAGACCCAGTACTTC. It encodes CASSTPGTSADQETQYF. The variable domain in full, with the rest retrieved from reference TRBV19 and TRBJ2-5, is DGGITQSPKYLFRKEGQNVTLSCEQNLNHDAMYWYRQDPGQGLRLIYYSQIVNDFQKGDIAEGYSVSREKKESFPLTVTSAQKNPTAFYLCASSTPGTSADQETQYFGPGTRLLVL.

This clone was detected only once. The chain recombines TRBV7-2 with TRBJ2-1, with a possible D match to TRBD2 (5 bases). Germline values: CDR1 SGHTA, CDR2 FQGNSA. The V end was cut by 5 bases, the J end by 9 bases, with 11 bases between. The CDR3 covers 12 residues. In DNA, the CDR3 is TGTGCCAGCAGCCACCCTAGCAGTGAGCAGTTCTTC. It yields the protein CASSHPSSEQFF. The variable domain in full, completed from reference TRBV7-2 and TRBJ2-1, reads GAGVSQSPSNKVTEKGKDVELRCDPISGHTALYWYRQSLGQGLEFLIYFQGNSAPDKSGLPSDRFSAERTGGSVSTLTIQRTQQEDSAVYLCASSHPSSEQFFGPGTRLTVL.

This chain uses TRBV28 with TRBJ2-7, with no clear D. The CDR3 sequence is 15 residues long. Trimming removed 3 bases from V and 5 bases from J, with 17 bases in between. CDR1 is MDHEN and CDR2 is SYDVKM in the germline V gene. CDR3 sequence reads: CASSFTATPKNEQYF. The DNA of the CDR3 is TGTGCCAGCAGTTTTACGGCGACCCCGAAGAACGAGCAGTACTTC.

The rearrangement joins TRBV7-9 to TRBJ2-1, with D unclear. This CDR3 is 12 amino acids long. CDR1 is SEHNR and CDR2 is FQNEAQ in the germline V gene (reference sequence). Trimming cost V 5 bases and J 8 bases, with 10 bases left between them. The CDR3 region is CASSQKEHEQFF. Here the CDR3 DNA reads TGTGCCAGCAGCCAAAAAGAACATGAGCAGTTCTTC. Complete variable domain (other parts from reference TRBV7-9 and TRBJ2-1): DTGVSQNPRHKITKRGQNVTFRCDPISEHNRLYWYRQTLGQGPEFLTYFQNEAQLEKSRLLSDRFSAERPKGSFSTLEIQRTEQGDSAMYLCASSQKEHEQFFGPGTRLTVL.

The genes are TRBV27 and TRBJ1-1; D is perhaps TRBD1 (5 bases). Trimming took off 2 bases at V and 5 bases at J, with 12 bases between the two ends. The germline V gene encodes CDR1 MNHEY and CDR2 SMNVEV (reference sequence). The CDR3 spans 14 residues. The CDR3 protein is CASSLASGGTEAFF. DNA for the CDR3: TGTGCCAGCAGTTTAGCTAGCGGGGGGACTGAAGCTTTCTTT.

This clone showed up just once. V gene TRBV29-1 combines with J gene TRBJ1-1; no clear D. This CDR3 comprises 11 residues. Germline V gives CDR1 SQVTM, CDR2 ANQGSEA. Between the trimmed V and J ends, which lost 5 bases and 7 bases, there was a span of 11 bases. CDR3 protein: CSVPTFREAFF. The CDR3 DNA reads TGCAGCGTTCCTACCTTCCGTGAAGCTTTCTTT.

The chain is built from TRBV9 and TRBJ2-7, with D unclear. The CDR3 contains 13 residues. Trimming stripped 4 bases from V and 3 bases from J, with 11 bases between. Germline-derived CDR1 and CDR2 are SGDLS and YYNGEE. The CDR3 protein is CASSLGPNYEQYF. DNA of the CDR3: TGTGCCAGCAGCTTAGGACCCAACTACGAGCAGTACTTC. The full variable domain, its missing parts supplied by reference TRBV9 and TRBJ2-7, is DSGVTQTPKHLITATGQRVTLRCSPRSGDLSVYWYQQSLDQGLQFLIQYYNGEERAKGNILERFSAQQFPDLHSELNLSSLELGDSALYFCASSLGPNYEQYFGPGTRLTVT.

This rearrangement joins TRBV9 to TRBJ2-1; D might be TRBD1 (5 bases). Germline assignment: CDR1 SGDLS and CDR2 YYNGEE. The CDR3 contains 14 residues. Trimming shortened V by 4 bases and J by 7 bases, and 15 bases separated the two germline ends. This CDR3 reads CASSPSGPRNEQFF. CDR3 in DNA: TGTGCCAGCAGCCCCTCAGGGCCCAGGAATGAGCAGTTCTTC.

The rearrangement joins TRBV29-1 to TRBJ2-1, with 9 bases matching TRBD2. Germline V gives CDR1 SQVTM, CDR2 ANQGSEA. Germline trimming cut 4 bases from V and 7 bases from J; bases unmatched to any gene: 8. The CDR3 extends over 14 amino acids. The CDR3 region is CSVGAGGRPNEQFF. For the CDR3, the DNA is TGCAGCGTTGGGGCGGGAGGGCGCCCTAATGAGCAGTTCTTC.

The CDR3 spells CASSLLGGQETQYF. As DNA, the CDR3 is TGTGCCAGCAGTTTACTGGGCGGCCAAGAGACCCAGTACTTC. This rearrangement joins TRBV28 to TRBJ2-5; the D is unclear. CDR3 length: 14 amino acids. Germline CDR1 is MDHEN and CDR2 is SYDVKM. Trimming removed 2 bases from V and 1 base from J, with 8 bases in between.

The chain combines TRBV19 with TRBJ1-2; D is ambiguous. Trimming shortened V by 6 bases and J by 0 bases, and 8 bases separated the two germline ends. The germline V gene encodes CDR1 LNHDA and CDR2 SQIVND (reference sequence). CDR3 length: 13 residues. Written as DNA, the CDR3 is TGTGCCAGTAGCTTCGGGGCTAACTATGGCTACACCTTC. The encoded protein is CASSFGANYGYTF.

The chain combines TRBV28 with TRBJ2-1; TRBD1 matches at 9 bases. With V trimmed by 6 bases and J by 10 bases, 10 bases remained unmatched. Germline assignment: CDR1 MDHEN and CDR2 SYDVKM. CDR3 length: 14 amino acids. DNA of the CDR3: TGTGCCAGCAGGGGACAGGGAGGTGGTTTGGAGCAGTTCTTC. Translation: CASRGQGGGLEQFF.

This clone showed up just once. The chain uses TRBV7-8 and TRBJ2-7; no clear D. V shed 5 bases and J shed 7 bases, with 9 bases lying between them. The length of the CDR3 is 11 residues. Germline CDR1 is SGHVS and CDR2 is FQNEAQ. CDR3 loop: CASSLSSEQYF. DNA of the CDR3: TGTGCCAGCAGCCTATCTTCGGAGCAGTACTTC. Full variable domain (outside the CDR3, taken from reference TRBV7-8 and TRBJ2-7): GAGVSQSPRYKVAKRGQDVALRCDPISGHVSLFWYQQALGQGPEFLTYFQNEAQLDKSGLPSDRFFAERPEGSVSTLKIQRTQQEDSAVYLCASSLSSEQYFGPGTRLTVT.

J is TRBJ2-1 and V is TRBV15, with 8 positions matching TRBD2. The CDR3 length is 16 residues. From germline, CDR1 is LNHNV and CDR2 YYDKDF (reference sequence). The junction had 9 bases not matched to a gene; V was cut back by 4 bases and J by 4 bases. CDR3 amino acids: CATSTTSGAQYNEQFF. CDR3 sequence (DNA): TGTGCCACCAGCACCACTAGCGGCGCTCAATACAATGAGCAGTTCTTC.

The rearrangement joins TRBV5-5 to TRBJ1-1; D is uncertain. This CDR3 has 11 residues. Germline values: CDR1 SGHKS, CDR2 YYEKEE (reference sequence). V was trimmed by 0 bases and J by 7 bases, leaving 4 bases between them. In DNA, the CDR3 is TGTGCCAGCAGCTTGGGGAGTGAAGCTTTCTTT. Translating it yields CASSLGSEAFF.

J is TRBJ2-3 and V is TRBV28, with a tentative D call TRBD1 (5 bases). Deletions cut 7 bases from V and 6 bases from J, with 17 bases between. The CDR3 is 14 residues long. From germline, CDR1 is MDHEN and CDR2 SYDVKM. The CDR3 is CASTAFDSIDTQYF. As DNA, the CDR3 is TGTGCCAGCACCGCTTTTGACAGCATCGATACGCAGTATTTT.

V and J are TRBV9 and TRBJ2-7; 8 bases align to TRBD2. With V trimmed by 4 bases and J by 2 bases, 8 bases remained unmatched. This CDR3 comprises 15 residues. Looked up from germline, CDR1 is SGDLS and CDR2 is YYNGEE. CDR3 sequence: CASSPGLAGTYEQYF. As DNA, the CDR3 is TGTGCCAGCAGCCCCGGACTAGCCGGAACCTACGAGCAGTACTTC.

The CDR3 nucleotides are TGTGCCAGCAGCCAGGTAGTGTACGAGCAGTACTTC. This encodes CASSQVVYEQYF. This chain uses TRBV7-9 with TRBJ2-7; D is unresolved. CDR3 length: 12 amino acids. Trimming removed 5 bases at V and 4 bases at J, with 9 bases between. CDR1 is SEHNR and CDR2 is FQNEAQ in the germline V gene (reference sequence).

The genes are TRBV15 and TRBJ2-3; D possibly corresponds to TRBD2 (6 bases). V was clipped by 4 bases and J by 2 bases, with 13 bases between them. Germline loops: CDR1 LNHNV, CDR2 YYDKDF (reference sequence). The CDR3 length is 15 residues. The CDR3 loop reads CATSKTRGATDTQYF. The CDR3 bases are TGTGCCACCAGCAAGACGCGGGGAGCCACAGATACGCAGTATTTT. Drawing the rest from reference TRBV15 and TRBJ2-3, the complete variable domain is DAMVIQNPRYQVTQFGKPVTLSCSQTLNHNVMYWYQQKSSQAPKLLFHYYDKDFNNEADTPDNFQSRRPNTSFCFLDIRSPGLGDTAMYLCATSKTRGATDTQYFGPGTRLTVL.